This is a list of T cell receptor beta chains from one sample in a study of blood T cell repertoires in COVID-19. The repertoire was sequenced with immunoSEQ multiplex PCR; TCRdb's copy has only in-frame clones and lacks some. The table includes around 12,000 clones, approximately 88% detected once. The sequencing input was peripheral blood. These receptors originate from a human donor in a cohort sampled during active COVID-19. CDR3s include the opening cysteine and the closing phenylalanine or tryptophan. A D gene is named only where the DNA matches it firmly. Some rows mark clone size as missing; the rest say once, few, many or name a class of expanded clone.

>-|-|TRBV10-1|TRBJ2-1
TGCGCCAGCAGATATTCAGGGACGGAGGGCTATGAGCAGTTCTTC
CASRYSGTEGYEQFF
>TRBD1|few|TRBV28|TRBJ1-1
TGTGCCAGCAGTTCACGATACTACAGGGGGGGGAGAGCTGAAGCTTTCTTT
CASSSRYYRGGRAEAFF
>-|-|TRBV6-2/TRBV6-3|TRBJ1-5
TGTGCCAGCAGTGCTGACAGCCATAGCAATCAGCCCCAGCATTTT
CASSADSHSNQPQHF
>-|-|TRBV6-5|TRBJ1-2
TGTGCCAGCAGTTATAGCCTTGGGGGGAACTATGGCTACACCTTC
CASSYSLGGNYGYTF
>-|-|TRBV27|TRBJ1-6
TGTGCCAGCAGTTTTTCCCGAGTCTCACCCCTCCACTTT
CASSFSRVSPLHF
>-|-|TRBV9|TRBJ1-1
TGTGCCAGCAGATCTTATTCGGGGGTAAGCACTGAAGCTTTCTTT
CASRSYSGVSTEAFF
>-|-|TRBV6-5|TRBJ2-5
TGTGCCAGCAGCCTAGATCAAGAGACCCAGTACTTC
CASSLDQETQYF
>-|-|TRBV11-2|TRBJ2-3
TGTGCCAGCAGCACGCTGACAGTAAGCACAGATACGCAGTATTTT
CASSTLTVSTDTQYF
>-|-|TRBV5-1|TRBJ1-1
TGCGCCAGCAGCTTGGATCCCGGTATGAACACTGAAGCTTTCTTT
CASSLDPGMNTEAFF
>TRBD1|-|TRBV5-4|TRBJ2-1
TGTGCCAGCAGCTTGGTGACAGGGGCCCACCGTGAGCAGTTCTTC
CASSLVTGAHREQFF
>-|-|TRBV5-1|TRBJ2-7
TGCGCCAGCAGCTCAGGGACAACGGCCTACGAGCAGTACTTC
CASSSGTTAYEQYF
>-|-|TRBV6-1|TRBJ2-7
TGTGCCAGCAGCGAAGGGGGACTGATCCTCTACGAGCAGTACTTC
CASSEGGLILYEQYF
>-|-|TRBV19|TRBJ2-1
TGTGCCAGTAGTATCGGCGGAGGCTCCTACAATGAGCAGTTCTTC
CASSIGGGSYNEQFF
>-|-|TRBV6-5|TRBJ2-2
TGTGCCAGCAGCGCACCTAGACTTGGCACCGGGGAGCTGTTTTTT
CASSAPRLGTGELFF
>TRBD1|-|TRBV11-2|TRBJ2-7
TGTGCCAGCAGCTTAGTGGCGGAGACAGGGGTTTTCTACGAGCAGTACTTC
CASSLVAETGVFYEQYF
>-|-|TRBV7-9|TRBJ1-2
TGTGCCAGCAGCTTAGCGTCGACTGGAAGTGGCTACACCTTC
CASSLASTGSGYTF
>-|-|TRBV28|TRBJ1-5
TGTGCCAGCTTCAGGCGGGGGGGAGGCAATCAGCCCCAGCATTTT
CASFRRGGGNQPQHF
>TRBD1|-|TRBV19|TRBJ2-4
TGTGCCAGTAGTATGGACCGACAGGGGGCGGCCAAAAACATTCAGTACTTC
CASSMDRQGAAKNIQYF
>-|-|TRBV5-1|TRBJ2-2
TGCGCCAGCAGCCCCCTGGAGGTCGGGGAGCTGTTTTTT
CASSPLEVGELFF
>-|-|TRBV5-1|TRBJ2-1
TGCGCCAGCAGCTTAGGGGATTCCTACAATGAGCAGTTCTTC
CASSLGDSYNEQFF
>TRBD2|-|TRBV6-2/TRBV6-3|TRBJ2-7
TGTGCCAGCAGTTGGACTAGCGGAGGCTCCTACGAGCAGTACTTC
CASSWTSGGSYEQYF
>-|once|TRBV28|TRBJ2-1
TGTGCCAGCAGCCCCTGGACAGACTCCTACAATGAGCAGTTCTTC
CASSPWTDSYNEQFF
>TRBD2|-|TRBV6-6|TRBJ2-1
TGTGCCAGCAGTTACCAGACTAGCGGGAGCAATGAGCAGTTCTTC
CASSYQTSGSNEQFF
>-|few|TRBV10-3|TRBJ2-7
TGTGCCATCAGGGCTAGCCGAGGGGAGCAGTACTTC
CAIRASRGEQYF
>-|-|TRBV28|TRBJ1-4
TGTGCCAGCGTCGAGGTCCCGCAGAATGAAAAACTGTTTTTT
CASVEVPQNEKLFF
>TRBD1|-|TRBV2|TRBJ2-7
TGTGCCAGCATGGGACAGGCGATACCTTACTCCTACGAGCAGTACTTC
CASMGQAIPYSYEQYF
>-|-|TRBV30|TRBJ1-5
TGTGCCTGGAGTGCCAGTCGGGATCAGCCCCAGCATTTT
CAWSASRDQPQHF
>TRBD2|-|TRBV29-1|TRBJ2-7
TGCAGCGCCCGAAGGACTAGCGGTGAGGGCGAGCAGTACTTC
CSARRTSGEGEQYF
>-|-|TRBV12-5|TRBJ2-3
TGTGCTAGTAGGATCCAGGGCACAGATACGCAGTATTTT
CASRIQGTDTQYF
>TRBD2|-|TRBV10-3|TRBJ2-7
TGTGCCATCAGGATAGCGGGGGGGCCCTACGAGCAGTACTTC
CAIRIAGGPYEQYF
>-|-|TRBV6-5|TRBJ1-1
TGTGCCAGCAGAATCACAGGGAAAGTGAACACTGAAGCTTTCTTT
CASRITGKVNTEAFF
>-|-|TRBV27|TRBJ2-5
TGTGCCAGCAGCCCTTTGGCGGGAAAAGAGACCCAGTACTTC
CASSPLAGKETQYF
>TRBD1|-|TRBV7-3|TRBJ2-1
TGTGCCAGCAGCTCCGACAGGGGATCCTACAATGAGCAGTTCTTC
CASSSDRGSYNEQFF
>-|-|TRBV2|TRBJ2-3
TGTGCCAGCAGCGGACTAACCCGTTACACAGATACGCAGTATTTT
CASSGLTRYTDTQYF
>TRBD2|-|TRBV11-2|TRBJ2-1
TGTGCCAGCAGCCGCTGGACTAGCTTACAGTTCTTC
CASSRWTSLQFF
>-|-|TRBV5-1|TRBJ2-4
TGCGCCAGCAGCTTGGGGCGGCTCCTAGCCAAAAACATTCAGTACTTC
CASSLGRLLAKNIQYF
>-|-|TRBV3-1/TRBV3-2|TRBJ2-2
TGTGCCAGCAGCCAAGAGGGCGGGACCGGGGAGCTGTTTTTT
CASSQEGGTGELFF
>-|-|TRBV5-1|TRBJ2-1
TGCGCCAGCAGCTTGACTAGCACCAGACACAATGAGCAGTTCTTC
CASSLTSTRHNEQFF
>-|-|TRBV9|TRBJ2-5
TGTGCCAGCAGCGTAAGACAGTTCAAAGAGACCCAGTACTTC
CASSVRQFKETQYF
>-|-|TRBV5-4|TRBJ2-1
TGTGCCAGCAGCTTGGAGGGGCCTCGCAATGAGCAGTTCTTC
CASSLEGPRNEQFF
>-|-|TRBV6-2/TRBV6-3|TRBJ2-3
TGTGCCAGCAGTCCCCTACGGGTAACAGATACGCAGTATTTT
CASSPLRVTDTQYF
>TRBD1|-|TRBV7-2|TRBJ2-7
TGTGCCAGCAGCCCTCGGGACAGATCCTACGAGCAGTACTTC
CASSPRDRSYEQYF
>TRBD1|-|TRBV4-1|TRBJ1-3
TGCGCCAGCAGCCAAGACTCGACCGGGACAGGGGGAGGAAACACCATATATTTT
CASSQDSTGTGGGNTIYF
>-|-|TRBV5-1|TRBJ2-4
TGCGCCAGCAGCCCCGGGGGTTCTTCGCACGACATTCAGTACTTC
CASSPGGSSHDIQYF
>-|-|TRBV6-5|TRBJ2-2
TGTGCCAGCAGTCAAACAGGGTTAGCCGGGGAGCTGTTTTTT
CASSQTGLAGELFF
>-|-|TRBV6-1|TRBJ1-3
TGTGCCAGCAGTGAGGGGGCGTCAGGAAACACCATATATTTT
CASSEGASGNTIYF